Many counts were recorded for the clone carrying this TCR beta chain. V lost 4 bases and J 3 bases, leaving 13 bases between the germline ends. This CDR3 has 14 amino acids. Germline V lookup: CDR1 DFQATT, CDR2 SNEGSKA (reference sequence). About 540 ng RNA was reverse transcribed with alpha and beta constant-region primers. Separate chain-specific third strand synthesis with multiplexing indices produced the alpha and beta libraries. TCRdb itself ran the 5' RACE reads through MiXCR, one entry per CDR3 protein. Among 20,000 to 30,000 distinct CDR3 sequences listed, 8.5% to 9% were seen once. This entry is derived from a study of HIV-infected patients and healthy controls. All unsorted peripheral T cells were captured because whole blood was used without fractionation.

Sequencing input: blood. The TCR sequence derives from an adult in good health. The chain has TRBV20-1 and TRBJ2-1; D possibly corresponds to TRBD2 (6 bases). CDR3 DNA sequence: TGCAGTGCTATTGAGGGACTTAACTACAATGAGCAGTTCTTC. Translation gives CSAIEGLNYNEQFF.